The 7 T cell receptor beta chains below come from one sample, sequenced in a study of response to subunit inactivated influenza vaccine. TCRdb itself ran the RT-PCR reads through MiXCR, one entry per CDR3 protein. The sample carries over 750,000 distinct CDR3 sequences, about 20% recorded once. The material was PBMCs from blood, obtained more than 4 days after vaccination. These receptors all come from a middle-aged man who received an inactivated influenza vaccine.

V gene TRBV5-1 combines with J gene TRBJ1-4; D unresolved. The germline V gene encodes CDR1 SGHRS and CDR2 YFSETQ. This CDR3 spans 15 amino acids. V was trimmed by 1 base and J by 4 bases, leaving 11 bases between them. The CDR3 reads CASSLSLTNNEKLFF. CDR3 in DNA: TGCGCCAGCAGCTTGTCACTGACTAATAATGAAAAACTGTTTTTT.

This clonotype appeared many times. The V call is TRBV20-1, the J call TRBJ2-1; D is unresolved. Trimming removed 6 bases at V and 7 bases at J, with 22 bases between. The germline CDR1 and CDR2 sequences are DFQATT and SNEGSKA (reference sequence). This CDR3 spans 15 amino acids. The CDR3 coding sequence is TGCAGTGCAATACCCTCTCTGGCGATCGGTAATGAGCAGTTCTTC. Translating it yields CSAIPSLAIGNEQFF.

This clonotype has ten or more counts. The V and J genes are TRBV20-1 and TRBJ1-5, with 11 bases that match TRBD1. This CDR3 is 16 amino acids long. The germline V gene has CDR1 DFQATT and CDR2 SNEGSKA (reference sequence). Unmatched junction bases numbered 10, after V lost 3 bases and J lost 6 bases. CDR3 nucleotide sequence: TGCAGTGCTAGTGGGGGGACAGGGGGGTTCAGTCAGCCCCAGCATTTT. Protein sequence: CSASGGTGGFSQPQHF.

At least ten counts were recorded for this clonotype. This chain uses TRBV7-2 with TRBJ1-4, with D tentatively TRBD1 (5 bases). V gave up 1 base and J gave up 0 bases, with 18 bases separating them. The CDR3 totals 19 residues. Germline CDR1 and CDR2: SGHTA and FQGNSA. The CDR3 region has the DNA TGTGCCAGCAGCTTAGTCGCAGGGTATGGGACTACAACTAATGAAAAACTGTTTTTT. It specifies CASSLVAGYGTTTNEKLFF.

This clonotype turned up a few times. The J gene is TRBJ2-3, the V gene TRBV20-1; perhaps TRBD1 as D (6 bases). The germline V and J ends were trimmed by 6 bases and 0 bases, with 13 bases remaining between them. CDR3 length equals 14 residues. CDR1 DFQATT and CDR2 SNEGSKA come from the germline V gene (reference sequence). The CDR3 loop is CSALLGASTDTQYF. DNA of the CDR3: TGCAGTGCGCTCTTGGGGGCTAGCACAGATACGCAGTATTTT.

This clonotype was seen a handful of times. This chain links TRBV12-3 or TRBV12-4 with TRBJ1-1, with D maybe TRBD1 (6 bases). Trimming took off 3 bases at V and 4 bases at J, with 9 bases between the two ends. The CDR3 spans 13 residues. For the CDR3, the DNA is TGTGCCAGCAGTTTGAGGGGGGTCACTGAAGCTTTCTTT. Amino acid sequence: CASSLRGVTEAFF.

Turning to this clonotype: It may be a read error: a sequence one base away is much more abundant. The chain joins TRBV24-1 to TRBJ2-5, with 8 bases matching TRBD1. V dropped 2 bases and J dropped 5; count of bases not matched to a gene: 6. Germline-derived CDR1 and CDR2 are KGHDR and SFDVKD. The length of the CDR3 is 15 residues. The CDR3 nucleotides are TGTGCCACCAGTGATTCGACAGGGGCGGGGGAGACCCAGTACTTC. This codes for CATSDSTGAGETQYF.